This T cell receptor beta chain was recovered during a study of blood T cell repertoires in COVID-19 (dated by TCRdb to the early 2020s). Broadly, across the study: Samples covering the acute and convalescent phases of COVID-19 were provided by collaborators in the United States, Italy and Spain. A freely available public database, intended as a resource for researchers studying the immune response to SARS-CoV-2, is where the repertoires were released. Subjects who had been exposed to COVID-19, were actively infected with it, or had recovered from it provided the deeply sampled blood TCRbeta repertoires that made up the dataset. The prospective study material was composed of cDNA or gDNA derived from T cells, B-cell-depleted T cells, or PBMCs. Where available, HLA class I and class II types were taken from metadata supplied by the sample provider and were not determined by assay-based typing. Sample metadata almost always included a de-identified subject ID, COVID-19 status, age in years and sex. Samples were obtained from the ongoing ImmuneRACE study (first 160 participants) and from about 1,300 subjects provided by 6 global collaborators. What the work shows at the level of the full study, not this receptor alone: The quantity of clinical and demographic metadata differed by source and by participant and was supplied without curation.

TCRbeta CDR3 regions were amplified from genomic DNA using the immunoSEQ Assay, a bias-controlled multiplex PCR. In the original analysis: The number of nucleated cells in each sample was estimated by amplification of reference gene primers within the assay. To quantify the absolute abundance of each unique TCRbeta CDR3 rearrangement, sequence reads were collapsed and filtered. For each sample, productive Simpson clonality was calculated as the square root of Simpson's diversity index over productive rearrangements. The clones in this table, taken by TCRdb from immuneACCESS, are in-frame only. Not every clone is retained; where verified, under half of the shortfall comes from an unresolved V gene, and the cause of the rest is unknown. D and trimming were read from the DNA, whereas the V and J calls and clone size are those reported in that table. The table for this sample lists more than 110,000 clones; approximately 80% of them were counted only once. The ten biggest clones cover roughly 1.7% of the sample.

Concerning this clone itself: Its antigen is not yet known. Base qualities are not at hand, and no much larger clone is one base apart.

Participants in the prospective study were aged about 18 to 95 years, lived in approximately 26 United States geographic areas, and enrolled through a virtual design. In the prospective study, cohorts were assigned on the basis of participant-reported clinical history obtained from a screening survey and a study questionnaire. Exposed participants had been in contact with someone with a PCR-confirmed or clinician-diagnosed COVID-19 case within 2 weeks of study entry. Mobile phlebotomists in the prospective study collected whole blood, serum and a nasopharyngeal or oropharyngeal swab from every participant. Participants in the prospective study had the option to provide additional blood draws and questionnaires over a roughly 2-month period. Blood samples from the prospective study were shipped frozen or at room temperature prior to DNA extraction. CDR1 SGDLS and CDR2 YYNGEE are derived from the germline V gene. The CDR3 covers 15 residues, taking in both the cysteine and the phenylalanine. Just the 45-base CDR3 DNA is kept, in frame starting at base 1. The V end gives up 4 bases and the J end 8 bases, leaving 9 bases in the junction not matched to a gene.

The V and J segments used are TRBV9 and TRBJ2-1; the junction holds 10 bases that match TRBD2. This TCR came from a woman under 30 who had been exposed to COVID-19. Sequenced: PBMCs or T cells enriched from blood (not recorded which). The CDR3 protein sequence reads: CASSPEREGPYEQFF. The sequenced DNA: TGTGCCAGCAGCCCCGAGCGGGAGGGCCCCTATGAGCAGTTCTTC.